What follows are 6 T cell receptor beta chains derived from one specimen sequenced in a study of blood T cells in healthy people across ages. For the second PCR, which ran for roughly 6 to 12 cycles, a sample-barcoded 5' primer and a J-beta primer mix were used. TCRdb independently ran MiXCR on the 5' RACE reads; one entry per CDR3 protein. The sample consists of some 640,000 distinct CDR3 sequences, roughly 49% of them appearing once. The sample consisted of blood. Receptor source: an older woman in good health.

The chain has TRBV4-3 and TRBJ2-2, with 8 bases identical to TRBD1. V shed 2 bases, J shed 4 bases, and the junction held 6 bases outside the gene matches. This CDR3 comprises 16 residues. Germline CDR1 is LGHNA and CDR2 is YSLEER. CDR3 nucleotides: TGCGCCAGCAGCCAATTTGGACAGGGCGCCACCGGGGAGCTGTTTTTT. Its protein product is CASSQFGQGATGELFF.

The CDR3 reads CSARIGRGLYEQYF. In DNA, the CDR3 is TGCAGTGCTAGAATCGGCAGGGGCCTCTACGAGCAGTACTTC. The J gene is TRBJ2-7, the V gene TRBV20-1, with D possibly TRBD1 on 6 matching bases. Germline V lookup: CDR1 DFQATT, CDR2 SNEGSKA (reference sequence). Trimming pared 2 bases from V and 3 bases from J, leaving 14 bases between. The CDR3 is 14 residues long.

This clonotype was counted once. V gene TRBV7-8 combines with J gene TRBJ1-5; TRBD1 is a possible D gene (6 bases). V shed 5 bases and J shed 3 bases, with 11 bases lying between them. CDR1 SGHVS and CDR2 FQNEAQ come from the germline V gene. The CDR3 has 14 residues. CDR3 sequence (DNA): TGTGCCAGCAGCCCGGGGGGGGCCAATCAGCCCCAGCATTTT. This encodes CASSPGGANQPQHF.

The V gene is TRBV28, the J gene TRBJ2-3, with 11 bases fitting TRBD2. The V gene's germline CDR1 is MDHEN and CDR2 SYDVKM. This CDR3 has 16 amino acids. V lost 10 bases, J lost 1 base, and 10 bases stayed unmatched. The CDR3 protein is CATSLAGGPRTDTQYF. As DNA, the CDR3 is TGTGCCACCTCCTTAGCGGGAGGGCCTCGCACAGATACGCAGTATTTT.

This sequence joins TRBV30 and TRBJ1-5; possible D gene TRBD1, 6 bases. The length of the CDR3 is 13 residues. V was trimmed by 4 bases and J by 5 bases, leaving 12 bases between them. CDR1 is GTSNPN, CDR2 SVGIG, per germline (reference sequence). The CDR3 sequence is CAWTGARDQPQHF. CDR3 nucleotide sequence: TGTGCCTGGACAGGGGCTAGGGATCAGCCCCAGCATTTT. Complete variable domain (other parts from reference TRBV30 and TRBJ1-5): SQTIHQWPATLVQPVGSPLSLECTVEGTSNPNLYWYRQAAGRGLQLLFYSVGIGQISSEVPQNLSASRPQDRQFILSSKKLLLSDSGFYLCAWTGARDQPQHFGDGTRLSIL.

Remarks on this clonotype: One junction end disagrees with the germline gene, perhaps due to a read error. The chain carries TRBV12-3 or TRBV12-4 and TRBJ2-7, with 7 bases fitting TRBD1. CDR3 length: 14 residues. Here the CDR3 reads CAGSFGQATYEQYF. CDR3 in DNA: TGTGCCGGCAGCTTTGGACAGGCAACCTACGAGCAGTACTTC.